Included here is one T cell receptor beta chain sequence, with context. Different DNA sequences within this sample yield the same CDR3. The sample belongs to a study of blood T cell repertoires in COVID-19. Trimming left V 5 bases short and J 4 bases short, with 11 bases between. The CDR3 spans 13 residues. Germline V CDR1 and CDR2: SEHNR, FQNEAQ (reference sequence). Measured with immunoSEQ multiplex PCR; TCRdb has only the in-frame clones, and not every one. The sample lists some 180,000 clones; roughly 85% were seen once. The chain is built from TRBV7-9 and TRBJ1-2, with a possible D match to TRBD1 (6 bases). Sample: PBMCs or T cells enriched from blood (not recorded which). This TCR came from a woman aged 65 to 85 in a cohort exposed to, infected with or recovered from COVID-19 (not recorded which). The DNA of the CDR3 is TGTGCCAGCAGCATACAGGGATCCTATGGCTACACCTTC. It yields the protein CASSIQGSYGYTF.